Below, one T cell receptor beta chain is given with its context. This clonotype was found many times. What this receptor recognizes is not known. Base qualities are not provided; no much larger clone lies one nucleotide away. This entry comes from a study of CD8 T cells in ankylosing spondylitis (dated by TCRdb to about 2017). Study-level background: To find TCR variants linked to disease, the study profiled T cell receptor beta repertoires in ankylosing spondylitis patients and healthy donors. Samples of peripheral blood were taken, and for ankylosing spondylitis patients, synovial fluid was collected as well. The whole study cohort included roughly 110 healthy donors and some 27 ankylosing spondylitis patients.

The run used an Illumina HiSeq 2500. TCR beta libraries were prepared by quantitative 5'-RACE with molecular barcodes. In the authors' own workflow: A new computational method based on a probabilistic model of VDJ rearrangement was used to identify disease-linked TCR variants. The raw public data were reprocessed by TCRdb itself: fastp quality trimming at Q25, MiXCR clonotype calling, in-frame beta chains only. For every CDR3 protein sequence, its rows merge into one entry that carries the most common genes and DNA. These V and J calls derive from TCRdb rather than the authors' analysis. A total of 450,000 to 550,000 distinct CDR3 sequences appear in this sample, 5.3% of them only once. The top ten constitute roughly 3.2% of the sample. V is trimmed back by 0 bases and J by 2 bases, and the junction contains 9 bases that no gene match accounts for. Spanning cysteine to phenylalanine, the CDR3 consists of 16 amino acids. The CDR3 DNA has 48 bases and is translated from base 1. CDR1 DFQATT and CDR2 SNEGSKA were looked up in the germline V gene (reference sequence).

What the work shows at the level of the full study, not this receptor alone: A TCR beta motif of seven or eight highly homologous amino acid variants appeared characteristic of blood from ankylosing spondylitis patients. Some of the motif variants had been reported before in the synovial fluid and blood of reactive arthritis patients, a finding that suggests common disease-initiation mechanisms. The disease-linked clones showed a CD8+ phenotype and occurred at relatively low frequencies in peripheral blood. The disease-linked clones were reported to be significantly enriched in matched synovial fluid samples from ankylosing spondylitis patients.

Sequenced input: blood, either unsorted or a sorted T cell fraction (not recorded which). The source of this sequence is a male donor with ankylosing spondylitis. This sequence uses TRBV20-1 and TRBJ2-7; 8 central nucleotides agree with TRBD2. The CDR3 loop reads CSARERLAGLAYEQYF. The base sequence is TGCAGTGCTAGAGAAAGGCTAGCGGGCTTAGCCTACGAGCAGTACTTC.